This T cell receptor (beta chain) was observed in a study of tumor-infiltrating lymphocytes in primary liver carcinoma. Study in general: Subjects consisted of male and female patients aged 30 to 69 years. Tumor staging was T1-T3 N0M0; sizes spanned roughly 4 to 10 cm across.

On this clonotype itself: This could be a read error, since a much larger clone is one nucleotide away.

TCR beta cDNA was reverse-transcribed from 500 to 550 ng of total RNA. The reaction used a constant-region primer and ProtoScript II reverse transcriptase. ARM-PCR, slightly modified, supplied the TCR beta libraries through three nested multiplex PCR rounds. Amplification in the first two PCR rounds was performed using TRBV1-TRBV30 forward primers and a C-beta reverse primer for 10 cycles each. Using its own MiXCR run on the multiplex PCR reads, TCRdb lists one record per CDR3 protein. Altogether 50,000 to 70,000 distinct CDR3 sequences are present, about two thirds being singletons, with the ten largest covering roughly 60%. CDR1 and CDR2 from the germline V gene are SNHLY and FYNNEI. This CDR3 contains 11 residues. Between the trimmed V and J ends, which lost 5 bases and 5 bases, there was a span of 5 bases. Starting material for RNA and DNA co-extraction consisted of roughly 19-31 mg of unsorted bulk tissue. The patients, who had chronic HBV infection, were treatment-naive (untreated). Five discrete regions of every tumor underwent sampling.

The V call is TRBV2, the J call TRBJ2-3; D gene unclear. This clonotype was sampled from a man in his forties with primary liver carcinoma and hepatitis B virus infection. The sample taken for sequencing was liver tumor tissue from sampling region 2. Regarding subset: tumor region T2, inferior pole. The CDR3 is CASSFVDTQYF. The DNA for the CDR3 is TGTGCCAGCAGTTTCGTAGATACGCAGTATTTT.